What follows are 10 T cell receptor beta chains derived from one specimen sequenced in a study of molecular identifiers for immune sequencing clone quantification (dated by TCRdb to 2016 to 2018). The library was made by PCR. The run used an Illumina HiSeq 4000. Using fastp at Q25 and MiXCR, TCRdb reprocessed the public reads and kept productive beta chains. Identical CDR3 proteins give one entry, which carries the most common genes and DNA. This sample is represented by about 510,000 distinct CDR3 sequences; over 20% of them were singletons. Approximately 0.8% of the sample is held by the ten biggest clonotypes. Sequenced material: naive CD8+ T cells from blood, with Jurkat cell RNA spiked in. Reading the label with the study, this specimen's cell subset or site is: FACS-sorted CD8+CD4-CCR7+CD45RA+ naive T cells. These receptors came from a human donor in good health. Some libraries in this study had Jurkat cell RNA spiked in.

This clonotype came up a few times. A much larger clone differs by one base, so this may be a read error. DNA for the CDR3: TGTGCCAGCAGTTACGTCTCGAACACTGAAGCTTTCTTT. Encoded protein: CASSYVSNTEAFF. The V gene is TRBV6-2 or TRBV6-3, the J gene TRBJ1-1; D remains unclear. Germline values: CDR1 MNHEY, CDR2 SVGEGT. Deletions cut 2 bases from V and 1 base from J, with 5 bases between. The CDR3 spans 13 residues.

This clonotype was detected many times. The chain is built from TRBV7-2 and TRBJ1-1; no firm D call. Germline CDR1 reads SGHTA; CDR2 reads FQGNSA. V was pared by 7 bases and J by 8 bases, with 11 bases between. The CDR3 covers 11 residues. The CDR3 DNA sequence: TGTGCCAGCACCAATCAACGAGAAGCTTTCTTT. Translation: CASTNQREAFF.

V and J are TRBV2 and TRBJ2-7, with 8 positions matching TRBD1. This CDR3 has 14 residues. Trimming cost V 7 bases and J 3 bases; bases outside gene matches: 8. Germline-derived CDR1 and CDR2 are SNHLY and FYNNEI. The CDR3 sequence is CASKPGQGLYEQYF. The CDR3 DNA sequence: TGTGCCAGCAAACCTGGACAGGGACTCTACGAGCAGTACTTC.

The chain's CDR3 is CSAREDTSGGAFMSYEQYF. Here the CDR3 DNA reads TGCAGTGCTAGAGAGGATACTAGCGGGGGGGCTTTTATGTCCTACGAGCAGTACTTC. V is TRBV20-1 and J is TRBJ2-7; 13 positions match TRBD2. Germline CDR1 DFQATT, CDR2 SNEGSKA (reference sequence). The CDR3 has 19 amino acids. With 0 bases clipped from V and 1 base from J, the junction kept 12 bases outside the gene matches.

A word on this clonotype: This clone may be a read error of a much larger clone one base away. The V gene is TRBV29-1, the J gene TRBJ1-1; the D is unclear. The CDR3 has 10 residues. Germline V gene lookup returns CDR1 SQVTM and CDR2 ANQGSEA. V was cut by 5 bases and J by 7 bases, with 8 bases left in between. CDR3 residues: CSVFLIEAFF. For the CDR3, the DNA is TGCAGCGTTTTTCTCATTGAAGCTTTCTTT.

This clonotype was detected many times. The V gene is TRBV19, the J gene TRBJ1-5; weak D call: TRBD1 (5 bases). The CDR3 covers 17 residues. Germline V gives CDR1 LNHDA, CDR2 SQIVND (reference sequence). The V end lost 1 base, the J end lost 2 bases, and 15 bases lay between the germline ends. The CDR3 bases are TGTGCCAGTAGTATAGGGGGACTTCGTCCTGGCAATCAGCCCCAGCATTTT. Encoded protein: CASSIGGLRPGNQPQHF.

This clonotype was seen a handful of times. This rearrangement joins TRBV30 to TRBJ1-4; 7 nucleotides line up with TRBD1. The CDR3 extends over 14 amino acids. The ends lost 4 bases at V and 7 bases at J; junction bases unmatched: 9. The V gene's germline CDR1 is GTSNPN and CDR2 SVGIG (reference sequence). CDR3 loop: CAWTPGGLGEKLFF. The DNA for the CDR3 is TGTGCCTGGACCCCAGGGGGGCTGGGTGAAAAACTGTTTTTT. Filled out from reference TRBV30 and TRBJ1-4, the complete variable domain reads SQTIHQWPATLVQPVGSPLSLECTVEGTSNPNLYWYRQAAGRGLQLLFYSVGIGQISSEVPQNLSASRPQDRQFILSSKKLLLSDSGFYLCAWTPGGLGEKLFFGSGTQLSVL.

Notes on this clonotype: One end of the junction does not line up with germline, which may come from a read error. This chain uses TRBV10-3 with TRBJ2-3; no reliable D call. Germline assignment: CDR1 ENHRY and CDR2 SYGVKD. The CDR3 runs 14 residues. As DNA, the CDR3 is TGTGCCACCAGTGAGTCGACTAGCACAGATACGCAGTATTTT. Translating gives CATSESTSTDTQYF.

This clonotype was recorded at least ten times. V and J are TRBV6-6 and TRBJ2-7; the D is unclear. The V and J ends lost 4 bases and 5 bases respectively, with 12 bases between them. The CDR3 totals 13 residues. The germline V gene has CDR1 MNHNY and CDR2 SVGAGI (reference sequence). In nucleotides, the CDR3 is TGTGCCAGCAGTTGGCTGGGTGTAGACGAGCAGTACTTC. Protein product: CASSWLGVDEQYF.

The chain is built from TRBV29-1 and TRBJ1-1, with D unclear. The CDR3 totals 13 residues. Germline CDR1 SQVTM, CDR2 ANQGSEA. V shed 4 bases and J shed 4 bases, with 13 bases lying between them. The CDR3: CSVGPQAGTEAFF. CDR3 DNA: TGCAGCGTTGGCCCCCAGGCCGGCACTGAAGCTTTCTTT.